These T cell receptor beta chains were read from a single sample in a study of Graves' ophthalmopathy and Graves' hyperthyroidism. TCRdb passed the multiplex PCR reads through MiXCR, listing each CDR3 protein once. The sample records 650,000 to 900,000 distinct CDR3 sequences, roughly 41% being singletons. Sequencing was done on a sample of peripheral blood. Receptors were obtained from an adult man with Graves' ophthalmopathy. The CDR3 runs from the conserved cysteine through the conserved F or W. The order of the fields is J gene, clone size, V gene, D gene, CDR3 DNA, CDR3 protein. D genes are given only for firm matches. Size is stated for part of the rows, as once, few or many counts, or as a class when the clone is expanded.

>TRBJ2-5|many|TRBV9|TRBD1
TGTGCCAGCAGCGTAGCTGCAGGGGGACAAGAGACCCAGTACTTC
CASSVAAGGQETQYF
>TRBJ2-3|many|TRBV6-4|NA
TGTGCCAGCAGTGAAGGAGGAAGCACAGATACGCAGTATTTT
CASSEGGSTDTQYF
>TRBJ1-4|few|TRBV10-3|NA
TGTGCCAGCAGTGCTAACGATCGGGTTCGAAAACTGTTTTTT
CASSANDRVRKLFF
>TRBJ2-2|NA|TRBV7-9|NA
TGTGCCAGCAGCTTAGGCCGGCAGATGAACACCGGGGAGCTGTTTTTT
CASSLGRQMNTGELFF
>TRBJ2-7|NA|TRBV7-9|NA
TGTGCCAGCAGCAAGCCCCGGGGTTTAGGGGGCTACGAGCAGTACTTC
CASSKPRGLGGYEQYF
>TRBJ1-5|NA|TRBV10-3|NA
TGTGCCCACACCGGACTGCACAATCAGCCCCAGCATTTT
CAHTGLHNQPQHF
>TRBJ2-7|NA|TRBV10-3|NA
TGTGCCATCAGACAACAGGGCAAAGACTACGAGCAGTACTTC
CAIRQQGKDYEQYF
>TRBJ2-2|NA|TRBV7-9|NA
TGTGCCAGCAGCCAAGAGGCCTCGCCCACCGGGGAGCTGTTTTTT
CASSQEASPTGELFF
>TRBJ2-7|NA|TRBV2|NA
TGTGCCAGCAGTGTCCAGTTTGTAAGCTCCTACGAGCAGTACTTC
CASSVQFVSSYEQYF
>TRBJ2-5|many|TRBV10-3|TRBD2
TGTGCCATCAGGGGACTAGCGGGAGAGACCCAGTACTTC
CAIRGLAGETQYF
>TRBJ1-2|NA|TRBV7-9|NA
TGTGCCAGCAGCGTCCCGGGGGGCTCTGGAAACACCTTC
CASSVPGGSGNTF
>TRBJ1-5|many|TRBV7-8|NA
TGTGCCAGCAGCACGACATCACTTAGCAATCAGCCCCAGCATTTT
CASSTTSLSNQPQHF
>TRBJ1-1|many|TRBV7-9|TRBD1
TGTGCCAGCAGCCGAGCAGGGGGAACTGAAGCTTTCTTT
CASSRAGGTEAFF
>TRBJ2-3|NA|TRBV29-1|TRBD2
TGCAGCGTTGTTTTAGCGGGGGGCACAGATACGCAGTATTTT
CSVVLAGGTDTQYF
>TRBJ1-2|many|TRBV2|NA
NA
CASSGDPSTSDYTF
>TRBJ1-5|many|TRBV7-2|NA
TGTGCCAGCAGCCCCGACTATCAACGCGCTCAGCCCCAGCATTTT
CASSPDYQRAQPQHF